These 9 T cell receptor beta chains were sequenced from one sample in a study of blood T cell repertoires in COVID-19. Here immunoSEQ multiplex PCR was the method, and the copy in TCRdb shows in-frame clones only, minus some. The sample lists approximately 290,000 clones, over 75% occurring once. The sample comprised PBMCs or T cells enriched from blood (not recorded which). These receptors were collected from a woman aged 25 to 39 who had recovered from COVID-19.

CDR3 coding DNA: TGCGCCAGCAGCCAGTGGGACAGCCAAACCCAACGTGGAGGTAACAATGAGCAGTTCTTC. Translated, it gives CASSQWDSQTQRGGNNEQFF. This chain links TRBV4-1 with TRBJ2-1, with TRBD1 matching 7 bases. This CDR3 region has 20 residues. Germline V gene lookup returns CDR1 MGHRA and CDR2 YSYEKL. With 3 bases clipped from V and 5 bases from J, the junction kept 22 bases outside the gene matches.

The rearrangement uses TRBV3-1 (or the pseudogene TRBV3-2) and TRBJ1-4; D gene unclear. V was cut by 3 bases and J by 10 bases, with 6 bases left in between. Germline V CDR1 and CDR2: LGHDT, YNNKEL (reference sequence). The CDR3 runs to 11 residues. Written as DNA, the CDR3 is TGTGCCAGCAGCCAGGGAGGAAAACTGTTTTTT. Protein: CASSQGGKLFF.

The chain is built from TRBV7-2 and TRBJ2-5, with D possibly being TRBD1 (7 bases). In germline, CDR1 is SGHTA, CDR2 FQGNSA. The CDR3 contains 15 residues. Trimming pared 0 bases from V and 5 bases from J, leaving 13 bases between. CDR3 coding DNA: TGTGCCAGCAGCTTAGCAGCCAGGGGGGTGGAGACCCAGTACTTC. This codes for CASSLAARGVETQYF. Drawing the rest from reference TRBV7-2 and TRBJ2-5, the complete variable domain is GAGVSQSPSNKVTEKGKDVELRCDPISGHTALYWYRQSLGQGLEFLIYFQGNSAPDKSGLPSDRFSAERTGGSVSTLTIQRTQQEDSAVYLCASSLAARGVETQYFGPGTRLLVL.

This chain joins TRBV11-2 and TRBJ1-5, with D hard to call. This CDR3 is built from 14 residues. V was pared by 1 base and J by 5 bases, with 9 bases between. Germline V lookup: CDR1 SGHAT, CDR2 FQNNGV. The CDR3 bases are TGTGCCAGCAGCTTAGGGAACAGTTATCAGCCCCAGCATTTT. Translated: CASSLGNSYQPQHF.

The V gene is TRBV12-5, the J gene TRBJ1-3; the D is unclear. Trimming pared 3 bases from V and 4 bases from J, leaving 10 bases between. CDR1 and CDR2 from the germline V gene are LGHNT and FRNRAP. The CDR3 is made up of 14 amino acids. The CDR3 loop reads CASGLEGSGNTIYF. CDR3 sequence (DNA): TGTGCTAGTGGTTTAGAGGGATCAGGAAACACCATATATTTT.

The chain has TRBV10-1 and TRBJ2-1; 9 bases agree with TRBD2. The CDR3 runs 16 residues. Germline V gene sequence: CDR1 WNHNN, CDR2 SYGVQD (reference sequence). The V segment lost 2 bases and the J segment 4 bases; nucleotides outside the gene matches: 6. CDR3 nucleotides: TGCGCCAGCAGTGAGATTGCGGGAGGGCTTTACAATGAGCAGTTCTTC. This codes for CASSEIAGGLYNEQFF.

The genes are TRBV7-2 and TRBJ1-4; possible D gene TRBD1, 6 bases. CDR3 length: 13 amino acids. CDR1 and CDR2 (germline): SGHTA, FQGNSA. Trimming took off 4 bases at V and 10 bases at J, with 13 bases between the two ends. The CDR3 spells CASSSPGQRKLFF. CDR3 sequence (DNA): TGTGCCAGCAGCTCCCCTGGACAGAGAAAACTGTTTTTT.

The V and J genes are TRBV28 and TRBJ1-2; no clear D. This CDR3 is built from 12 residues. The V end lost 5 bases, the J end lost 0 bases, and 4 bases lay between the germline ends. CDR1 and CDR2 from the germline V gene are MDHEN and SYDVKM. Written as DNA, the CDR3 is TGTGCCAGCAGTCCCTCTAACTATGGCTACACCTTC. Amino acids: CASSPSNYGYTF.

V usage is TRBV6-1 and J usage is TRBJ1-2; no clear D gene. V lost 3 bases, J lost 5 bases, and 16 bases lay in between. Germline V gene sequence: CDR1 MNHNS, CDR2 SASEGT. The CDR3 loop spans 15 amino acids. The CDR3 here is CASSEYSYQTYGYTF. CDR3 DNA sequence: TGTGCCAGCAGTGAGTACAGCTACCAGACATATGGCTACACCTTC.